Following are 6 T cell receptor beta chains from one sample sequenced in a study of cytomegalovirus exposure and HLA in healthy donors. A multiplex PCR was run with 60 Vbeta primers and 13 Jbeta primers. Data came from immunoSEQ multiplex PCR; TCRdb stores just in-frame clones and leaves some out. The repertoire consists of under 200,000 clones, with approximately 80% occurring once and the leading ten covering about 6.3%. Sequencing input: PBMCs. The receptors originated from a male donor in good health and CMV-seropositive.

V and J are TRBV30 and TRBJ2-1; no clear D gene. V was clipped by 3 bases and J by 6 bases, with 12 bases between them. CDR1 is GTSNPN and CDR2 is SVGIG in the germline V gene (reference sequence). There are 13 residues in the CDR3. CDR3 nucleotide sequence: TGTGCCTGGAGGGCGGCCGGCGGCAATGAGCAGTTCTTC. This codes for CAWRAAGGNEQFF.

The chain carries TRBV6-5 and TRBJ2-4; D might be TRBD1 (7 bases). V was clipped by 5 bases and J by 5 bases, with 13 bases between them. There are 14 residues in the CDR3. Germline CDR1 is MNHEY and CDR2 is SVGAGI. CDR3 loop: CASSGGTAENIQYF. The DNA for the CDR3 is TGTGCCAGCAGTGGCGGGACAGCAGAAAACATTCAGTACTTC.

The chain employs TRBV30 and TRBJ2-7, with 8 bases identical to TRBD2. Germline CDR1 reads GTSNPN; CDR2 reads SVGIG (reference sequence). The CDR3 has 14 amino acids. The CDR3 reads CGIGESGSVHEQYF. The CDR3, as DNA: TGTGGCATCGGGGAGAGCGGGAGCGTCCACGAGCAGTACTTC.

Worth noting for this clone: Germline and junction disagree at one end, which may indicate a read error. This sequence joins TRBV19 and TRBJ2-7; maybe TRBD2 (5 bases). Germline CDR1 reads LNHDA; CDR2 reads SQIVND (reference sequence). The CDR3 sequence is 14 residues long. The DNA of the CDR3 is TGTGCCAGTAGTAACCGAGGGAGTTCCTATGAGCAGTACTTC. It specifies CASSNRGSSYEQYF.

The chain employs TRBV7-8 and TRBJ1-5; D is perhaps TRBD1 (5 bases). Trimming removed 1 base at V and 0 bases at J, with 13 bases between. This CDR3 is built from 17 residues. Germline-derived CDR1 and CDR2 are SGHVS and FQNEAQ. The CDR3 DNA follows: TGTGCCAGCAGCTTAGGACAGTTTCCCTATAGCAATCAGCCCCAGCATTTT. This translates into CASSLGQFPYSNQPQHF.

The chain employs TRBV6-1 and TRBJ1-5, with 10 bases lining up with TRBD1. The CDR3 has 14 amino acids. The ends lost 5 bases at V and 6 bases at J; junction bases unmatched: 4. Germline CDR1 and CDR2: MNHNS and SASEGT. CDR3 in amino acids: CASSRQGAAQPQHF. CDR3 sequence (DNA): TGTGCCAGCAGTCGACAGGGGGCTGCTCAGCCCCAGCATTTT.